This TCR beta chain was captured by sequencing in a study of blood T cell repertoires in COVID-19. Overall study context: The United States, Italy and Spain provided the acute and convalescent COVID-19 samples. T cells, B-cell-depleted T cells, or PBMCs supplied cDNA or gDNA.

V was pared by 1 base and J by 2 bases, with 11 bases between. Germline V gene lookup returns CDR1 MNHNS and CDR2 SASEGT. The CDR3 is 15 residues long. Authors' methods: Amplifying reference gene primers gave estimates of nucleated cell counts. The data were produced by immunoSEQ multiplex PCR, yet TCRdb's version contains in-frame clones alone and is incomplete. That table supplies the V and J calls and clone size; D and trimming were determined from the DNA. The table has about 88,000 clones, roughly 90% seen once; the top ten hold roughly 1.7%. This chain connects TRBV6-1 to TRBJ1-2, with unresolved D. The material sequenced was peripheral blood. The receptor was derived from a man aged 60 to 75 with acute or convalescent COVID-19. DNA for the CDR3: TGTGCCAGCAGTGAAGACTTTTTCCCGAACTATGGCTACACCTTC. As protein: CASSEDFFPNYGYTF.